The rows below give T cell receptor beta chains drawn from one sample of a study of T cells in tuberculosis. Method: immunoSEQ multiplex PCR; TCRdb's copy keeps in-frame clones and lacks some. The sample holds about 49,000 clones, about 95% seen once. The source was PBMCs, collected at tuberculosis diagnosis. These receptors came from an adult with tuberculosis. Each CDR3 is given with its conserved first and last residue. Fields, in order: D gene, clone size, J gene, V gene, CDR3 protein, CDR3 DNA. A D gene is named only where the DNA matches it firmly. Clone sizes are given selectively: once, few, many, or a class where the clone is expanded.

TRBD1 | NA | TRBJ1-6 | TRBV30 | CAWSVGTGRNSPLHF | TGTGCCTGGAGTGTTGGGACAGGGAGAAATTCACCCCTCCACTTT
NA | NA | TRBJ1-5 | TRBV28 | CASTYSNQPQHF | TGTGCCAGCACTTACTCCAATCAGCCCCAGCATTTT
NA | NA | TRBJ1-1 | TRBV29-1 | CSVDMNTEAFF | TGCAGCGTTGACATGAACACTGAAGCTTTCTTT
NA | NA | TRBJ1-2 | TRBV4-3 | CASSQVIGNGYTF | TGCGCCAGCAGCCAAGTTATCGGGAATGGCTACACCTTC
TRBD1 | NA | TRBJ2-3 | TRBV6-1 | CASSRGTGADTQYF | TGTGCCAGCAGTAGGGGGACAGGGGCGGATACGCAGTATTTT
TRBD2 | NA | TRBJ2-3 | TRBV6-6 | CASSNSGRGTDTQYF | TGTGCCAGCAGCAATAGCGGGAGGGGCACAGATACGCAGTATTTT
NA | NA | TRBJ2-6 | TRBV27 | CASSAILGASGANVLTF | TGTGCCAGCAGTGCCATATTAGGGGCGTCTGGGGCCAACGTCCTGACTTTC
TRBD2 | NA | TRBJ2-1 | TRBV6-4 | CASSLGISGSDEQFF | TGTGCCAGCAGTCTCGGTATTAGCGGGAGCGATGAGCAGTTCTTC
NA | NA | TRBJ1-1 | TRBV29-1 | CSVGQVNTEAFF | TGCAGCGTTGGACAAGTGAACACTGAAGCTTTCTTT
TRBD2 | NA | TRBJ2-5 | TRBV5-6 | CASSHGKAGGPETQYF | TGTGCCAGCAGCCACGGGAAGGCGGGAGGGCCGGAGACCCAGTACTTC
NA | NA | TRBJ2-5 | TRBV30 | CAWSGTIRAQETQYF | TGTGCCTGGAGCGGTACGATCAGGGCGCAAGAGACCCAGTACTTC
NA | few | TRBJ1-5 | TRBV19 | CASSQNSGSNQPQHF | TGTGCCAGTAGTCAAAACAGTGGCAGCAATCAGCCCCAGCATTTT
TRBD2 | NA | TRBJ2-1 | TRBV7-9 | CASSSGGLAGGNNEQFF | TGTGCCAGCAGCTCAGGGGGACTAGCGGGAGGTAACAATGAGCAGTTCTTC
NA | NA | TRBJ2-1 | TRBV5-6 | CASNHAGGYNEQFF | TGTGCCAGCAACCATGCCGGGGGCTACAATGAGCAGTTCTTC
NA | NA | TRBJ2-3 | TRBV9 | CASSAVPGLSTDTQYF | TGTGCCAGCAGCGCGGTACCGGGACTCAGCACAGATACGCAGTATTTT
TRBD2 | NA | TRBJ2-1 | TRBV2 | CASKREGAYNEQFF | TGTGCCAGCAAGCGGGAGGGCGCCTACAATGAGCAGTTCTTC
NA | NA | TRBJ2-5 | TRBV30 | CAWSVLAGETQYF | TGTGCCTGGAGTGTACTAGCAGGGGAGACCCAGTACTTC
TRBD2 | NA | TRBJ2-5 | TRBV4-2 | CASSLGLAGEETQYF | TGTGCCAGCAGCCTGGGACTAGCGGGAGAAGAGACCCAGTACTTC
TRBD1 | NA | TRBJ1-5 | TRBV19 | CASSKGQPAGNQPQHF | TGTGCCAGTAGTAAGGGACAGCCGGCGGGCAATCAGCCCCAGCATTTT
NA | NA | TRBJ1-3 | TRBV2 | CASSALGSGVSGNTIYF | TGTGCCAGCAGTGCTCTAGGGTCAGGGGTTTCCGGAAACACCATATATTTT
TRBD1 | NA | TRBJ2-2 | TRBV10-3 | CAISGDSQSTGELFF | TGTGCCATCAGTGGGGACAGTCAGTCCACCGGGGAGCTGTTTTTT
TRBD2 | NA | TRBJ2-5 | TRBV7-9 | CASSLAGREGTQYF | TGTGCCAGCAGCTTAGCGGGCAGGGAGGGGACCCAGTACTTC
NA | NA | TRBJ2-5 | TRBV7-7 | CASSLKGGEKTQYF | TGTGCTAGCAGCTTAAAGGGAGGCGAGAAGACCCAGTACTTC
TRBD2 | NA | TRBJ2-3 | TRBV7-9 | CASWGIQGLGDTQYF | TGTGCCAGCTGGGGCATCCAGGGACTAGGGGATACGCAGTATTTT
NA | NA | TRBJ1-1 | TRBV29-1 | CSVSLGGLGTEAFF | TGCAGCGTCTCTCTTGGGGGCCTGGGCACTGAAGCTTTCTTT
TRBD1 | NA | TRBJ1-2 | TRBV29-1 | CSVDRDRDTNYGYTF | TGCAGCGTGGACCGGGACAGGGATACTAACTATGGCTACACCTTC
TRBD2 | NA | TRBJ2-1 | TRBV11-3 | CASSLGTSGYNEQFF | TGTGCCAGCAGCTTAGGGACTAGCGGATACAATGAGCAGTTCTTC
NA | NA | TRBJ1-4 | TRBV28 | CASSPSSRTYNEKLFF | TGTGCCAGCAGTCCTTCATCACGGACTTATAATGAAAAACTGTTTTTT
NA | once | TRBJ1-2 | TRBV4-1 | CASSQSREGGYTF | TGCGCCAGCAGCCAATCCAGGGAGGGTGGCTACACCTTC
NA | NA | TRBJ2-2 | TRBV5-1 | CASRGETGELFF | TGCGCCAGCAGAGGAGAGACCGGGGAGCTGTTTTTT
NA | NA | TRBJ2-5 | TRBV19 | CASSMWGVQETQYF | TGTGCCAGTAGTATGTGGGGGGTCCAAGAGACCCAGTACTTC
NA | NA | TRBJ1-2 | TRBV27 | CASSLSKGGNVYGYTF | TGTGCCAGCAGTTTATCGAAGGGGGGGAATGTGTATGGCTACACCTTC
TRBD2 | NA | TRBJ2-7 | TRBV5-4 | CASSQAGGLYEQYF | TGTGCCAGCAGCCAAGCGGGAGGGCTCTACGAGCAGTACTTC
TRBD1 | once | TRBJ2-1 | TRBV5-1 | CASSTSGTGHNEQFF | TGCGCCAGCAGCACAAGCGGGACAGGGCATAATGAGCAGTTCTTC
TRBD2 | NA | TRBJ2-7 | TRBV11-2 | CASSSPRSTSGVYEQYF | TGTGCCAGCAGCTCCCCTCGCTCGACTAGCGGCGTCTACGAGCAGTACTTC
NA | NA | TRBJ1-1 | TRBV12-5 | CASGLYTPANTEAFF | TGTGCTAGTGGTTTGTACACACCCGCGAACACTGAAGCTTTCTTT
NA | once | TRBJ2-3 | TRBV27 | CASSLLRSTDTQYF | TGTGCCAGCAGTTTACTAAGATCCACAGATACGCAGTATTTT
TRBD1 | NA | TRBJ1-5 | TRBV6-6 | CASSYPGTGSNQPQHF | TGTGCCAGCAGTTACCCAGGGACAGGGTCGAATCAGCCCCAGCATTTT
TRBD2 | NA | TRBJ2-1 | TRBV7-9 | CASSLGEGRAYNEQFF | TGTGCCAGCAGCTTAGGGGAGGGCAGGGCTTACAATGAGCAGTTCTTC
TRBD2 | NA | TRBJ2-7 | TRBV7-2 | CASSLALDPSGRSYEQYF | TGTGCCAGCAGCTTAGCGCTTGACCCTAGCGGTAGATCCTACGAGCAGTACTTC
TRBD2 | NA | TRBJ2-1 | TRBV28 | CASSGSLAGGPSHEQFF | TGTGCCAGCAGTGGGAGCCTAGCGGGAGGGCCTTCTCATGAGCAGTTCTTC
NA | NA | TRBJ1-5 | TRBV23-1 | CASSHRPHNSNQPQHF | TGCGCCAGCAGTCATCGCCCACACAATAGCAATCAGCCCCAGCATTTT
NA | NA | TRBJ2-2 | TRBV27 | CASSITGSTGELFF | TGTGCCAGCAGTATAACAGGATCCACCGGGGAGCTGTTTTTT
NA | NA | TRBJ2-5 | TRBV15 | CATSRDLTGPPLLSQETQYF | TGTGCCACCAGCAGAGACCTGACAGGCCCGCCTCTCCTTTCCCAAGAGACCCAGTACTTC
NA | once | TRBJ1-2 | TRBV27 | CASRSRLYQGRDYGYTF | TGTGCCAGCAGAAGCCGATTGTATCAGGGTAGGGACTATGGCTACACCTTC
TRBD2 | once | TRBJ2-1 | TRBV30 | CAWSRLAGGVDEQFF | TGTGCCTGGAGCCGACTAGCGGGAGGAGTGGATGAGCAGTTCTTC
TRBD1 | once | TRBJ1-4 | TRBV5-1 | CASSSGGATNEKLFF | TGCGCCAGCAGCTCAGGGGGCGCAACTAATGAAAAACTGTTTTTT
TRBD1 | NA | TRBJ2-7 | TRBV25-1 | CATGTGPGGYEQYF | TGTGCCACCGGGACAGGCCCAGGAGGGTACGAGCAGTACTTC
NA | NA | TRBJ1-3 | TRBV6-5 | CASTRGGVGGNTIYF | TGTGCCAGCACGCGGGGAGGGGTGGGAGGAAACACCATATATTTT
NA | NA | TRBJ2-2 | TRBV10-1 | CASSESPGTGELFF | TGCGCCAGCAGTGAATCGCCGGGCACCGGGGAGCTGTTTTTT
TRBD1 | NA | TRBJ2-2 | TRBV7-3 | CASSFGTGFPGELFF | TGTGCCAGCAGCTTTGGGACAGGGTTCCCCGGGGAGCTGTTTTTT
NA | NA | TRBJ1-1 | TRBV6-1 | CASNRAADTEAFF | TGTGCCAGCAACCGAGCGGCAGACACTGAAGCTTTCTTT
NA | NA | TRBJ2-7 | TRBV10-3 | CAISEKAGSLYEQYF | TGTGCCATCAGTGAGAAGGCAGGGTCTCTATACGAGCAGTACTTC
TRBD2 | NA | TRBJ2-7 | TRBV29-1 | CSVNPSGSYEQYF | TGCAGCGTTAATCCTAGCGGGAGCTACGAGCAGTACTTC
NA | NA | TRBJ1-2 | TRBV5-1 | CASSPSAEGGGYTF | TGCGCCAGCAGCCCCTCAGCGGAGGGAGGTGGCTACACCTTC